The sample holds one count of the clone carrying this T cell receptor (beta chain). Antigen unknown. PCR employed 60 Vbeta and 13 Jbeta primers. Data came from immunoSEQ multiplex PCR; TCRdb stores just in-frame clones and leaves some out. Of roughly 120,000 clones listed, approximately 69% are singletons. The data were obtained in a study of cytomegalovirus exposure and HLA in healthy donors. Study-wide findings and caveats: A later analysis found that most CMV-associated TCR beta chains appeared HLA-restricted. The majority of TCR sequences were rare, yet some public TCRs appeared in many donors. Previously analyzed data showed that most TCR beta V segments were productive at a frequency of about 87% or about 30%. More clonal expansion characterized HLA-associated TCR beta chains than equally common others in a later analysis.

The receptor was derived from a woman in her 50s in good health and CMV-seropositive. The source material was PBMCs.

The CDR3 here is CASSFTGNTEAFF. Written as DNA, the CDR3 is TGTGCCAGCAGCTTCACAGGGAACACTGAAGCTTTCTTT. V gene TRBV11-2 combines with J gene TRBJ1-1, with D perhaps matching TRBD1 (5 bases). CDR3 length equals 13 residues. Germline CDR1 is SGHAT and CDR2 is FQNNGV. The germline V and J ends were trimmed by 3 bases and 1 base, with 6 bases remaining between them. The whole variable domain, remainder taken from reference TRBV11-2 and TRBJ1-1, is EAGVAQSPRYKIIEKRQSVAFWCNPISGHATLYWYQQILGQGPKLLIQFQNNGVVDDSQLPKDRFSAERLKGVDSTLKIQPAKLEDSAVYLCASSFTGNTEAFFGQGTRLTVV.